This T cell receptor (beta chain) appears in the sequencing data of a study of blood T cell repertoires in COVID-19. For the study at large: From the United States, Italy and Spain came samples of acute and convalescent COVID-19. T cells, B-cell-depleted T cells, or PBMCs supplied cDNA or gDNA.

As processed by the authors: It was from reference gene primer amplification that nucleated cell counts were estimated. This table comes from immunoSEQ multiplex PCR, and its TCRdb copy is limited to in-frame clones, with some not included. V, J and clone size are those of that table, while D and trimming were read from the DNA. Of almost 55,000 clones listed, 90% are singletons. Sequencing was carried out using peripheral blood. This TCR derives from a middle-aged woman with active COVID-19.

The DNA for the CDR3 is TGTGCCTCTGACAGGGGGGCGGAGTATGGCTACACCTTC. Translating it yields CASDRGAEYGYTF. V is TRBV30 and J is TRBJ1-2; 9 bases line up with TRBD1. Unmatched junction bases numbered 8, after V lost 7 bases and J lost 5 bases. CDR1 and CDR2 from the germline V gene are GTSNPN and SVGIG (reference sequence). The CDR3 is 13 amino acids.